Each of the 8 T cell receptor beta chains below was sequenced from the same sample in a study of shared clonotypes between healthy human individuals. Assay used: immunoSEQ multiplex PCR; TCRdb lists only in-frame clones, some missing. The table shows roughly 2.5 million clones, with roughly nine tenths occurring only once. Sequences were obtained from naive CD4+ T cells sorted from blood. As for subset: CD45RA+ positively selected. These receptors were obtained from a man aged 18-30 years in good health.

On this clone: Other DNA sequences from this sample encode an identical CDR3 as well. V and J are TRBV6-1 and TRBJ2-2; the D is unclear. The CDR3 totals 11 residues. V gave up 5 bases and J gave up 6 bases, with 4 bases separating them. Germline CDR1 reads MNHNS; CDR2 reads SASEGT. The CDR3 region is CASSYPGELFF. In DNA, the CDR3 is TGTGCCAGCAGTTACCCCGGGGAGCTGTTTTTT.

This sequence joins TRBV19 and TRBJ2-7; 7 bases agree with TRBD1. The CDR3 spans 14 residues. CDR1 and CDR2 from the germline V gene are LNHDA and SQIVND (reference sequence). Trimming took 8 bases from V and 1 from J; bases not matched to a gene: 8. The CDR3 sequence: CASSGTAFSYEQYF. For the CDR3, the DNA is TGTGCCAGTTCCGGGACAGCCTTTTCCTACGAGCAGTACTTC.

The chain combines TRBV29-1 with TRBJ1-2; the D gene is possibly TRBD1 (5 bases). Per the germline V gene, CDR1 is SQVTM and CDR2 is ANQGSEA. CDR3 length: 13 amino acids. The V end was cut by 4 bases, the J end by 0 bases, with 9 bases between. DNA for the CDR3: TGCAGCGTTGTGGGGGTGGCTAACTATGGCTACACCTTC. This encodes CSVVGVANYGYTF.

The chain has TRBV9 and TRBJ1-6; unclear D gene. This CDR3 is 12 amino acids long. The V gene's germline CDR1 is SGDLS and CDR2 YYNGEE. The V gene lost 4 bases and the J gene lost 9 bases, with 8 bases spanning the gap. DNA for the CDR3: TGTGCCAGCAGCCCCCGAGGTTCACCCCTCCACTTT. It is translated as CASSPRGSPLHF.

V is TRBV9 and J is TRBJ1-2, with D tentatively TRBD1 (6 bases). This CDR3 has 15 amino acids. The germline CDR1 and CDR2 sequences are SGDLS and YYNGEE. Trimming pared 0 bases from V and 0 bases from J, leaving 9 bases between. As DNA, the CDR3 is TGTGCCAGCAGCGTAGCGGACAGCACTAACTATGGCTACACCTTC. Protein sequence: CASSVADSTNYGYTF.

The V call is TRBV6-1, the J call TRBJ1-3; 7 nucleotides match TRBD1. Trimming removed 6 bases from V and 11 bases from J; junction bases left unmatched: 10. The length of the CDR3 is 13 residues. Germline V lookup: CDR1 MNHNS, CDR2 SASEGT. In DNA form, the CDR3 reads TGTGCCAGCAGCCGGGACAGACCCACCTCCATATATTTT. The encoded protein is CASSRDRPTSIYF.

The CDR3 spells CASSAGSGGATKNIQYF. Here the CDR3 DNA reads TGTGCCAGCAGCGCGGGATCGGGAGGGGCTACCAAAAACATTCAGTACTTC. The V and J genes are TRBV7-2 and TRBJ2-4; the match to TRBD2 covers 8 bases. The germline V gene has CDR1 SGHTA and CDR2 FQGNSA. The CDR3 has 17 amino acids. V shed 5 bases and J 2 bases; nucleotides not matched to a gene: 11.

This clone was recorded only once. The rearrangement links TRBV9 to TRBJ1-5; D may be TRBD1 (5 bases). Per germline, CDR1 SGDLS and CDR2 YYNGEE. V was pared by 2 bases and J by 1 base, with 10 bases between. CDR3 length: 15 amino acids. CDR3 nucleotides: TGTGCCAGCAGCGTTATAGGGGTAAGCAATCAGCCCCAGCATTTT. Amino acids: CASSVIGVSNQPQHF.